This TCR beta chain was captured by sequencing in a study of blood T cell repertoires in COVID-19. Clones were read by immunoSEQ multiplex PCR, and TCRdb kept only the in-frame ones, dropping some. Of 180,000 or so clones in the sample, roughly 90% were seen once. This CDR3 region has 14 residues. CDR1 and CDR2 (germline): MNHEY, SVGAGI. The V gene lost 5 bases and the J gene lost 2 bases, with 11 bases spanning the gap. This clonotype was obtained from a man in his fifties with acute or convalescent COVID-19. The chain combines TRBV6-5 with TRBJ2-3; no definite D call. The sequenced material came from peripheral blood. CDR3 coding DNA: TGTGCCAGCAGTCCCCGGGTCAACACAGATACGCAGTATTTT. Translation gives CASSPRVNTDTQYF.